The source of this T cell receptor (beta chain) is a study of T cells after yellow fever vaccination. The overall study: In the case of low-cell-number fractions, SMART-Seq v4 Ultra Low Input was used for preparation.

In its sample, this clonotype was seen a few times. Study conclusions and caveats: Weaker in magnitude, the secondary response showed a faster peak on day 5 versus 15. CD4 and CD8 compartments shared a small share of clonotypes.

TCRdb recomputed calls from the 5' RACE reads with MiXCR, one row per CDR3 protein. The sample has roughly 85,000 distinct CDR3 sequences; less than 15% are singletons. This CDR3 spans 12 amino acids. Germline assignment: CDR1 LNHDA and CDR2 SQIVND (reference sequence). V was cut by 5 bases and J by 5 bases, with 8 bases left in between. The chain carries TRBV19 and TRBJ2-3; D unresolved. This receptor was obtained from a man aged 18-30 years who received the YFV17D yellow fever vaccine. The sample consisted of CD8+ T cells not binding an NS4B(214-222) dextramer, sorted from PBMCs, taken about 21 days after the first yellow fever vaccination. CDR3: CASSWGRDTQYF. CDR3 coding DNA: TGTGCCAGTAGTTGGGGTAGAGATACGCAGTATTTT.